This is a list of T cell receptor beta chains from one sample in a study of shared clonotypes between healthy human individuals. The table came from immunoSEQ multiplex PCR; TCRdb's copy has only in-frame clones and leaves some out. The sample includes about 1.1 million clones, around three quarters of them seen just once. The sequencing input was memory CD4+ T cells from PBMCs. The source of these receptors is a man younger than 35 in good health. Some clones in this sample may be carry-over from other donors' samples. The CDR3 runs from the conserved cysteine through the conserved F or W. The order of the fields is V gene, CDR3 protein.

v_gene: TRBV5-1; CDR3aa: CASTQSDGRVGELFF
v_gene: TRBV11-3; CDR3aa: CASSATAYNEQFF
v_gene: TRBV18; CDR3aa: CASSPSGGTGELFF
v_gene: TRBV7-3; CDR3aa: CASSFGTGRNTEAFF
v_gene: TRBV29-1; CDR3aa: CSVEGRSQGAYTGELFF
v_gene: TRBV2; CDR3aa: CASAGTSGRGNEQFF
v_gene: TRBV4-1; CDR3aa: CASSQIQGPYEQYF
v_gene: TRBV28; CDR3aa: CASSLGGITYEQYF
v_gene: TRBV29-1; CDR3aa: CSATGWGANTEAFF
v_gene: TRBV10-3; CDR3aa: CAIKQEGAHEQYF
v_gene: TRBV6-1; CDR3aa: CASSDRTGGGTEAFF
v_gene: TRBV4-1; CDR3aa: CASSLDREGTDTQYF
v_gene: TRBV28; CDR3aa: CASSFPKSYNSPLHF
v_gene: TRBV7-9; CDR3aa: CASSPQGGTGELFF
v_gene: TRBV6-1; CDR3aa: CASSDRDRGREQYF
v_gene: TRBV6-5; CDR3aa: CAIQSAGSDEQFF
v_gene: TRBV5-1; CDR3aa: CASSGSPGLAGSEYF
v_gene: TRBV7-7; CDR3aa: CASSCVAERAKNIQYF
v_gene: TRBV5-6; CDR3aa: CASSLFLRDEKLFF
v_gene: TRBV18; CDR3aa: CASSPPGEGYGYTF
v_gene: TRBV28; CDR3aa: CAAGRLNTEAFF
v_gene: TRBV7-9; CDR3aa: CASSTPYGGGYGYTF
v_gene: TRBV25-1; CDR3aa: CASSRVGANVLTF
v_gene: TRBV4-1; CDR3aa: CASSQVGPRAGNTIYF
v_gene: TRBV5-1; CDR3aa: CASNPSGSSYEQYF
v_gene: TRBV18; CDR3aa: CASSPPSAGGYEQYF
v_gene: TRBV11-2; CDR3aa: CASSLAPGQGSSGANVLTF
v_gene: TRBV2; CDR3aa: CASSEDRQTEAFF
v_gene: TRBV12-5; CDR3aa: CASGLGGLAGGGDTQYF
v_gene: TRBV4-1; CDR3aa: CASSQPGHTYNEQFF
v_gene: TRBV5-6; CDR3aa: CASRLDRGYEQYF
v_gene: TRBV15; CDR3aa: CATSIRHTEAFF